Following are 12 T cell receptor beta chains from one sample sequenced in a study of shared T cell receptors in the human thymus. Data came from immunoSEQ multiplex PCR; TCRdb stores just in-frame clones and leaves some out. The sample holds hundreds of thousands of clones, over 75% seen once. These data were likewise used in another study, on human thymus T cells.

The sample taken for sequencing was thymocytes. The source of these receptors is a boy under two years old with a congenital heart defect.

The chain carries TRBV18 and TRBJ2-1, with 12 bases fitting TRBD2. In germline, CDR1 is KGHSH, CDR2 LQKENI. The V segment lost 6 bases and the J segment 12 bases; nucleotides outside the gene matches: 12. The CDR3 consists of 15 residues. The CDR3 sequence is CASSTRIASGRVQFF. In DNA form, the CDR3 reads TGTGCCAGCTCGACCAGGATCGCTAGCGGGAGGGTGCAGTTCTTC.

This rearrangement joins TRBV6-6 to TRBJ2-2; a weak D match, TRBD2 (5 bases). Germline CDR1 is MNHNY and CDR2 is SVGAGI (reference sequence). The V gene lost 8 bases and the J gene lost 1 base, with 8 bases spanning the gap. The CDR3 covers 13 residues. CDR3 DNA: TGTGCCAGCGCACGGGGGAACACCGGGGAGCTGTTTTTT. Its protein is CASARGNTGELFF.

This rearrangement joins TRBV20-1 to TRBJ2-7; D remains ambiguous. V was trimmed by 5 bases and J by 5 bases, leaving 10 bases between them. CDR1 DFQATT and CDR2 SNEGSKA come from the germline V gene (reference sequence). This CDR3 is built from 11 residues. The CDR3: CSAPSPHEQYF. Here the CDR3 DNA reads TGCAGTGCTCCCTCCCCCCACGAGCAGTACTTC.

This sequence joins TRBV7-4 and TRBJ2-7, with TRBD1 as a possible D gene (6 bases). This CDR3 is 14 amino acids long. V lost 6 bases and J lost 0, with 12 bases in between. Germline CDR1 and CDR2: SGHVT and SQSDAQ. In nucleotides, the CDR3 is TGTGCCAGCAGGCCCCGGGACAACTCCTACGAGCAGTACTTC. This codes for CASRPRDNSYEQYF. The whole variable domain, remainder taken from reference TRBV7-4 and TRBJ2-7, is GAGVSQSPRYKVAKRGRDVALRCDSISGHVTLYWYRQTLGQGSEVLTYSQSDAQRDKSGRPSGRFSAERPERSVSTLKIQRTEQGDSAVYLCASRPRDNSYEQYFGPGTRLTVT.

V is TRBV27 and J is TRBJ2-7; TRBD2 matches at 10 bases. Unmatched junction bases numbered 11, after V lost 4 bases and J lost 2 bases. The germline CDR1 and CDR2 sequences are MNHEY and SMNVEV (reference sequence). CDR3 length equals 17 residues. CDR3 DNA: TGTGCCAGCAGTTCACGCACCGGGACTAGCGAGACCTACGAGCAGTACTTC. Protein sequence: CASSSRTGTSETYEQYF.

The genes are TRBV4-1 and TRBJ1-2, with 9 bases that match TRBD1. Unmatched junction bases numbered 9, after V lost 2 bases and J lost 2 bases. The CDR3 contains 17 residues. Germline CDR1 MGHRA, CDR2 YSYEKL. This CDR3 is CASSQISTGGGNYGYTF. The CDR3 region has the DNA TGCGCCAGCAGCCAAATTTCCACAGGGGGCGGAAACTATGGCTACACCTTC.

V and J are TRBV7-2 and TRBJ2-3; a possible D gene is TRBD2 (6 bases). CDR1 is SGHTA and CDR2 is FQGNSA in the germline V gene. The V gene lost 3 bases and the J gene lost 3 bases, with 10 bases spanning the gap. The CDR3 spans 14 residues. CDR3 residues: CASSLRGETDTQYF. DNA of the CDR3: TGTGCCAGCAGCTTGCGGGGAGAGACAGATACGCAGTATTTT.

The chain carries TRBV30 and TRBJ1-1; 10 bases map to TRBD1. The CDR3 runs to 16 residues. V was pared by 2 bases and J by 4 bases, with 10 bases of the junction left unmatched. Germline lookup yields CDR1 GTSNPN and CDR2 SVGIG (reference sequence). For the CDR3, the DNA is TGTGCCTGGAGTTTCAGACAGGGGGCCGGAGGCACTGAAGCTTTCTTT. Its protein is CAWSFRQGAGGTEAFF.

J is TRBJ1-2 and V is TRBV14, with D perhaps TRBD1 (6 bases). Germline assignment: CDR1 SGHDN and CDR2 FVKESK. CDR3 size: 15 residues. V lost 2 bases and J 8 bases, leaving 18 bases between the germline ends. The CDR3 is CASSQKRAPGVGYTF. For the CDR3, the DNA is TGTGCCAGCAGCCAAAAGCGTGCTCCAGGGGTGGGCTACACCTTC. Together with reference TRBV14 and TRBJ1-2, the CDR3 gives the full variable domain: EAGVTQFPSHSVIEKGQTVTLRCDPISGHDNLYWYRRVMGKEIKFLLHFVKESKQDESGMPNNRFLAERTGGTYSTLKVQPAELEDSGVYFCASSQKRAPGVGYTFGSGTRLTVV.

The chain couples TRBV4-1 to TRBJ2-3; TRBD2 aligns across 7 bases. Germline V gene data show CDR1 as MGHRA and CDR2 as YSYEKL. The CDR3 covers 17 residues. V lost 0 bases, J lost 2 bases, and 8 bases stayed unmatched. As DNA, the CDR3 is TGCGCCAGCAGCCAAGATAGGAAGCGGGACCTCACAGATACGCAGTATTTT. As protein: CASSQDRKRDLTDTQYF.

J is TRBJ1-5 and V is TRBV15; D not certain. Germline loops: CDR1 LNHNV, CDR2 YYDKDF (reference sequence). The CDR3 runs 13 residues. Between the trimmed V and J ends, which lost 5 bases and 4 bases, there was a span of 9 bases. CDR3 loop: CATSGEANQPQHF. CDR3 sequence (DNA): TGTGCCACCAGCGGGGAGGCGAATCAGCCCCAGCATTTT.

The chain recombines TRBV20-1 with TRBJ1-1; TRBD1 is a possible D gene (6 bases). The V gene's germline CDR1 is DFQATT and CDR2 SNEGSKA (reference sequence). There are 10 residues in the CDR3. Trimming left V 8 bases short and J 9 bases short, with 13 bases between. CDR3: CSLRGAQAFF. The CDR3 DNA is TGCAGTTTACGGGGGGCCCAAGCTTTCTTT.